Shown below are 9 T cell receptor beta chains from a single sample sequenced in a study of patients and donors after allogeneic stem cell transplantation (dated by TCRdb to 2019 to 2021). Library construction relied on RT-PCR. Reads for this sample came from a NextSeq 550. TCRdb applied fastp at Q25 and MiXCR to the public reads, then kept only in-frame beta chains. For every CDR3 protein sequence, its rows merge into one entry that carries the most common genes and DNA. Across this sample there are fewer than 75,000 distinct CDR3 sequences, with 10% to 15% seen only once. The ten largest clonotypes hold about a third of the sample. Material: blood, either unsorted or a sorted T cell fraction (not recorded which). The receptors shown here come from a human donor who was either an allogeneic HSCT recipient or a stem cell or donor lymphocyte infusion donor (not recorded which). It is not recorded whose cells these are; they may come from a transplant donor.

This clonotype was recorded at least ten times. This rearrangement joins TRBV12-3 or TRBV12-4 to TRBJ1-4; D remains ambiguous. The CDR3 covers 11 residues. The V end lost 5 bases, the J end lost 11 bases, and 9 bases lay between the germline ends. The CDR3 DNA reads TGTGCCAGCAGTAACGGGCCCAAACTGTTTTTT. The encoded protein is CASSNGPKLFF.

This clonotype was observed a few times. This chain's CDR3 is CASSLQRSSYNEQFF. Here the CDR3 DNA reads TGTGCCAGCAGCTTACAGCGGAGCTCCTACAATGAGCAGTTCTTC. The chain links TRBV7-2 to TRBJ2-1, with TRBD2 as a possible D gene (5 bases). CDR1 and CDR2 from the germline V gene are SGHTA and FQGNSA. Trimming pared 2 bases from V and 0 bases from J, leaving 8 bases between. CDR3 size: 15 residues.

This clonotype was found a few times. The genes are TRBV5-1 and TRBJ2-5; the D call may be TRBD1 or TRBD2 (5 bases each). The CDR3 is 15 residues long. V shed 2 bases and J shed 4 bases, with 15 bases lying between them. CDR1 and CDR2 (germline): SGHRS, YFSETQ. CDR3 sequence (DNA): TGCGCCAGCAGCTTATTGCCGGGACGTGGAGAGACCCAGTACTTC. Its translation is CASSLLPGRGETQYF.

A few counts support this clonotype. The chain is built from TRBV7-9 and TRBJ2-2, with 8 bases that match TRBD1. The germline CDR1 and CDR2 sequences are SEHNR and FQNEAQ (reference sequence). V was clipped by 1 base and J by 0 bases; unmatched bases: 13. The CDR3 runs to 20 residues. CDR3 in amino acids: CASSLGSFGQGSTNTGELFF. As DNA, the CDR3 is TGTGCCAGCAGCTTAGGGTCCTTCGGACAGGGAAGTACGAACACCGGGGAGCTGTTTTTT.

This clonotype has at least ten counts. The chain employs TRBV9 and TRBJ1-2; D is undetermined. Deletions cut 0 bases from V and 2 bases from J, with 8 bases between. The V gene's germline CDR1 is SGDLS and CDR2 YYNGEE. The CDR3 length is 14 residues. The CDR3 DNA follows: TGTGCCAGCAGCGTAGATCTGGGAAACTATGGCTACACCTTC. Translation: CASSVDLGNYGYTF.

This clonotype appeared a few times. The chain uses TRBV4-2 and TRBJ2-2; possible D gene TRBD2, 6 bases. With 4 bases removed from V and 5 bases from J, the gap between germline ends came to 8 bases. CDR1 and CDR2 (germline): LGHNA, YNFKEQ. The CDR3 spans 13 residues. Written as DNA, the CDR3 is TGTGCCAGCAGCCTAGCGGAAACCGGGGAGCTGTTTTTT. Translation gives CASSLAETGELFF.

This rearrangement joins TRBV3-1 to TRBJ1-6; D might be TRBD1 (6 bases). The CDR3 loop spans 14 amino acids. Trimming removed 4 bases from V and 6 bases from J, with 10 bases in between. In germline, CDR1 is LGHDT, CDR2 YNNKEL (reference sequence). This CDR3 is CASSRGQINSPLHF. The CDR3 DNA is TGTGCCAGCAGCCGCGGACAGATTAATTCACCCCTCCACTTT.

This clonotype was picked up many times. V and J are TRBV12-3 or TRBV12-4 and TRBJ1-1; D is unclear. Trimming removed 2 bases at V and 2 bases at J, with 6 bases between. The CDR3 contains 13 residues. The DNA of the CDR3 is TGTGCCAGCAGTTTACAACAAAACACTGAAGCTTTCTTT. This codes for CASSLQQNTEAFF.

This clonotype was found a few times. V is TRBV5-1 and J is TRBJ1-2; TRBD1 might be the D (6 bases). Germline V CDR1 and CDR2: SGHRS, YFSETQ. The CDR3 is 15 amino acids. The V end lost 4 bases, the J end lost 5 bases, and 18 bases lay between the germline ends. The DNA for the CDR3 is TGCGCCAGCAGCAACAGAGGTTCAGGGGTTTATGGCTACACCTTC. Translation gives CASSNRGSGVYGYTF.